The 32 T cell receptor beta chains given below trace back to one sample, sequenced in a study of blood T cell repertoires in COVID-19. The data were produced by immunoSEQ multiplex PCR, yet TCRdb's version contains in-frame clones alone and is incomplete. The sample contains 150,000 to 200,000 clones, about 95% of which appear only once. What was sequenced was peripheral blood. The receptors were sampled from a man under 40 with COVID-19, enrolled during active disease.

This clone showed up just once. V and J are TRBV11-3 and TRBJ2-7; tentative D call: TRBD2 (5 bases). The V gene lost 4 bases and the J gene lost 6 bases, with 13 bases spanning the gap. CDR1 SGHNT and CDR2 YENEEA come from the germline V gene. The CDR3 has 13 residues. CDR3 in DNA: TGTGCCAGCAGCTCCGGACTTCACTCCGAGCAGTACTTC. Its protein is CASSSGLHSEQYF.

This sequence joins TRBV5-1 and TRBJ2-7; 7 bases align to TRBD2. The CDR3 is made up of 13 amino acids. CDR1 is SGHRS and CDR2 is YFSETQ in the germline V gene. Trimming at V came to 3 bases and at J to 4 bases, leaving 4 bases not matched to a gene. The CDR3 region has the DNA TGCGCCAGCAGCTCGGGACTATTTTACGAGCAGTACTTC. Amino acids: CASSSGLFYEQYF.

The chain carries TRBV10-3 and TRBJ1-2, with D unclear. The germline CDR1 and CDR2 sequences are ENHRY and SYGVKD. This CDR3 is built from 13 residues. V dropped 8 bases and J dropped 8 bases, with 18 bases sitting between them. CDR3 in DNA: TGTGCCATCCAGCCCGAGGCACCGGGAGGCTACACCTTC. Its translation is CAIQPEAPGGYTF.

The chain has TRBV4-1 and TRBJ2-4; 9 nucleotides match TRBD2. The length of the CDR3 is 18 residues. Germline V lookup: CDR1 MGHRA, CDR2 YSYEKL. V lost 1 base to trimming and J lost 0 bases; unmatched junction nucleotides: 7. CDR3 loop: CASSQGGAGGIAKNIQYF. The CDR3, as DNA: TGCGCCAGCAGCCAAGGCGGGGCGGGGGGGATAGCCAAAAACATTCAGTACTTC.

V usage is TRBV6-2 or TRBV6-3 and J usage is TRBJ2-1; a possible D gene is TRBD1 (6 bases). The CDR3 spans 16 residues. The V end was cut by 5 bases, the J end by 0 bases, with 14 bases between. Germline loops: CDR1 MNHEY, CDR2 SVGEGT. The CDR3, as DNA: TGTGCCAGCAGTCGGAGTGGGGGCAGCTCCTACAATGAGCAGTTCTTC. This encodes CASSRSGGSSYNEQFF.

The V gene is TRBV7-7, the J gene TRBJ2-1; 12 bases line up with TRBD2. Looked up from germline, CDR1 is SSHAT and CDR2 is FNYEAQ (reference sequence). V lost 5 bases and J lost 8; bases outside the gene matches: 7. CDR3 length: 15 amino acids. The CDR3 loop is CASSRTSGVMDEQFF. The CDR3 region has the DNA TGTGCCAGCAGCCGGACTAGCGGGGTTATGGATGAGCAGTTCTTC.

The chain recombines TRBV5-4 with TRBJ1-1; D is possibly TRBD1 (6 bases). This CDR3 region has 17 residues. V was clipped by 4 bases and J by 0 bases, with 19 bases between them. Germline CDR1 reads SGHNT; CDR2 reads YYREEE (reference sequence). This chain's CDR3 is CASSPGQRNLMNTEAFF. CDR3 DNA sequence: TGTGCCAGCAGCCCCGGACAGCGTAACCTAATGAACACTGAAGCTTTCTTT.

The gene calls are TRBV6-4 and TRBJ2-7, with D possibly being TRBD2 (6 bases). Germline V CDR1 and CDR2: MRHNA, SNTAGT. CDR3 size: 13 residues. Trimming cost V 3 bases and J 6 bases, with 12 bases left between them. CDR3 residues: CASSERGGGEQYF. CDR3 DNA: TGTGCCAGCAGTGAGAGGGGAGGTGGCGAGCAGTACTTC.

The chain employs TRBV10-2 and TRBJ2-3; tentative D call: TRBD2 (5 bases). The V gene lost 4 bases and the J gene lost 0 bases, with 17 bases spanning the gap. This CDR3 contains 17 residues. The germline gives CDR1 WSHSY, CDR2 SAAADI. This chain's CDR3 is CASSAPVLDSSTDTQYF. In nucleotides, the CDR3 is TGCGCCAGCAGTGCCCCGGTCTTGGACTCCAGCACAGATACGCAGTATTTT.

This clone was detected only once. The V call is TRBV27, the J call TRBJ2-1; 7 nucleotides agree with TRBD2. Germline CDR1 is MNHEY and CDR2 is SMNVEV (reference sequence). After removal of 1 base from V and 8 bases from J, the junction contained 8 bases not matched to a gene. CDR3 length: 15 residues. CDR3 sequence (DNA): TGTGCCAGCAGTTTATTTGCGGGGGTAGAGGATGAGCAGTTCTTC. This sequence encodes CASSLFAGVEDEQFF.

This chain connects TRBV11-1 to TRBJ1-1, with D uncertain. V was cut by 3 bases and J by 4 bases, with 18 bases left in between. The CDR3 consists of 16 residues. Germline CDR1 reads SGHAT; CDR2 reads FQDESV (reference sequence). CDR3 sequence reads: CASSFIEGTGFTEAFF. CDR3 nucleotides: TGTGCCAGCAGCTTTATCGAGGGAACGGGGTTCACTGAAGCTTTCTTT.

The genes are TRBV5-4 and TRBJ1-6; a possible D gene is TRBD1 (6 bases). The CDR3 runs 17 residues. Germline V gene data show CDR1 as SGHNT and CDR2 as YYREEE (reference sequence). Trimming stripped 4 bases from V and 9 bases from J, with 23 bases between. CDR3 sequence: CASSHPTGPLTSSPLHF. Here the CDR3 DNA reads TGTGCCAGCAGCCACCCGACAGGCCCGTTAACCAGTTCACCCCTCCACTTT.

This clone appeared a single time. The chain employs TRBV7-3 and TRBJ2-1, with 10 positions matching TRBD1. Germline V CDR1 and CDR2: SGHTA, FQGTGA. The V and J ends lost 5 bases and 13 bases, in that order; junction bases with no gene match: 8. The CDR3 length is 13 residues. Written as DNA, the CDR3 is TGTGCCAGCAGCAATGCGGGACAGGGGCATCAGTTCTTC. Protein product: CASSNAGQGHQFF.

CDR3: CASSLFADSPATEAFF. The DNA of the CDR3 is TGTGCCAGCAGTTTGTTCGCCGACAGCCCCGCAACTGAAGCTTTCTTT. This chain uses TRBV6-5 with TRBJ1-1, with D possibly matching TRBD1 (5 bases). Germline V CDR1 and CDR2: MNHEY, SVGAGI. The CDR3 is 16 amino acids. V was clipped by 4 bases and J by 5 bases, with 20 bases between them.

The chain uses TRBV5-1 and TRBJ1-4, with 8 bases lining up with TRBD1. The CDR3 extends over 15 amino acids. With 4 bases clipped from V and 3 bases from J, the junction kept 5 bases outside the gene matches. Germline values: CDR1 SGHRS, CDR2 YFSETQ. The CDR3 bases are TGCGCCAGCAGCGAGACAGGGGCGCCTAATGAAAAACTGTTTTTT. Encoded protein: CASSETGAPNEKLFF.

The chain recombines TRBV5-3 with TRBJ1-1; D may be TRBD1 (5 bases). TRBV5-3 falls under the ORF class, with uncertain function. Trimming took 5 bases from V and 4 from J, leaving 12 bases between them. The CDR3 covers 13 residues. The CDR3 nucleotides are TGTGCCAGAAGATATGGGGGAGGCACTGAAGCTTTCTTT. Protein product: CARRYGGGTEAFF.

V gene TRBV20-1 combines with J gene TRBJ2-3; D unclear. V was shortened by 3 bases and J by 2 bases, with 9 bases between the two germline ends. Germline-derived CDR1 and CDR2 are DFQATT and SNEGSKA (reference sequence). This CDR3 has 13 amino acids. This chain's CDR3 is CSASQADTDTQYF. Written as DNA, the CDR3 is TGCAGTGCTAGTCAGGCAGACACAGATACGCAGTATTTT.

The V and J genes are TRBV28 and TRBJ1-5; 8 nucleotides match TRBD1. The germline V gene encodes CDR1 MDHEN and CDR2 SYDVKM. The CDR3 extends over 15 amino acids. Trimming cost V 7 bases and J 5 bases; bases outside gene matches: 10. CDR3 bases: TGTGCCAGCACTCCCCCGGGACAGGTCGATCAGCCCCAGCATTTT. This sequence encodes CASTPPGQVDQPQHF.

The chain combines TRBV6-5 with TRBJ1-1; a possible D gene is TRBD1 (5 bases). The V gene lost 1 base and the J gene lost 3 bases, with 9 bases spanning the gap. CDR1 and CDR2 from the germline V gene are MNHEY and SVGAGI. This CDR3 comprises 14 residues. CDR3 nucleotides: TGTGCCAGCAGTTACTGGTCGGGGGACACTGAAGCTTTCTTT. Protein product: CASSYWSGDTEAFF.

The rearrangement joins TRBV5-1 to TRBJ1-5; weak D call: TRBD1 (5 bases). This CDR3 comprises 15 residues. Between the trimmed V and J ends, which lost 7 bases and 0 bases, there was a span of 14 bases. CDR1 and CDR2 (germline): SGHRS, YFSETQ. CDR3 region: CASRTTGDSNQPQHF. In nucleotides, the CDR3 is TGCGCCAGCCGTACTACAGGAGATAGCAATCAGCCCCAGCATTTT.

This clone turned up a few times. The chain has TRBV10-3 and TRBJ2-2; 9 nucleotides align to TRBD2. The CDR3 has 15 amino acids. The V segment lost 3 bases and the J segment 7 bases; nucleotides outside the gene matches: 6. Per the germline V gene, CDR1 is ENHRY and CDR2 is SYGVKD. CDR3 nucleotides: TGTGCCATCAGTGAAAGTAGCGGGGGAGGCGGGGAGCTGTTTTTT. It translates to CAISESSGGGGELFF.

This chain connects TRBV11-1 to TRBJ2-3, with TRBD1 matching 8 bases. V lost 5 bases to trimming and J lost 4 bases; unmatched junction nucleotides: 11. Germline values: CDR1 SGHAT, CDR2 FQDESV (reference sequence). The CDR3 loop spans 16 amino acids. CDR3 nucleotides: TGTGCCAGCAGCCCAGGTGGCCAGGGGGCGTCAGATACGCAGTATTTT. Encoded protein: CASSPGGQGASDTQYF.

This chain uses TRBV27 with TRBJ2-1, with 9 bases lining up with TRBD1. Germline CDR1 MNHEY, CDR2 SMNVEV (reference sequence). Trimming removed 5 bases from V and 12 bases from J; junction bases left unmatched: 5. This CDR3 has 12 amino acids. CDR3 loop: CASSGRTGVQFF. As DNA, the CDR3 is TGTGCCAGCAGTGGCCGGACAGGGGTGCAGTTCTTC.

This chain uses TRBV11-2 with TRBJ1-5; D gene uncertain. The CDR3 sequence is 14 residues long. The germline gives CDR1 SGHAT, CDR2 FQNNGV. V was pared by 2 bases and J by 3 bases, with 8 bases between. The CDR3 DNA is TGTGCCAGCAGCTTATCAGATCTCAATCAGCCCCAGCATTTT. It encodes CASSLSDLNQPQHF.

CDR3 DNA sequence: TGCGCCAGCAGCGTGGGCGGGGGAGCTAACTATGGCTACACCTTC. Residues: CASSVGGGANYGYTF. The chain couples TRBV5-1 to TRBJ1-2; weak D call: TRBD1 (5 bases). From germline, CDR1 is SGHRS and CDR2 YFSETQ. The CDR3 spans 15 residues. The germline V and J ends were trimmed by 4 bases and 0 bases, with 13 bases remaining between them.

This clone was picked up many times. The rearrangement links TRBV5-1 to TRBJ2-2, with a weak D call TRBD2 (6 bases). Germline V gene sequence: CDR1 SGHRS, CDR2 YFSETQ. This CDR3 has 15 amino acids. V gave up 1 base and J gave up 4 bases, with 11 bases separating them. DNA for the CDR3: TGCGCCAGCAGCTTGATCGGGGGAGTCACCGGGGAGCTGTTTTTT. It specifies CASSLIGGVTGELFF. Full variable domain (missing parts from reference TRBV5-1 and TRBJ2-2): KAGVTQTPRYLIKTRGQQVTLSCSPISGHRSVSWYQQTPGQGLQFLFEYFSETQRNKGNFPGRFSGRQFSNSRSEMNVSTLELGDSALYLCASSLIGGVTGELFFGEGSRLTVL.

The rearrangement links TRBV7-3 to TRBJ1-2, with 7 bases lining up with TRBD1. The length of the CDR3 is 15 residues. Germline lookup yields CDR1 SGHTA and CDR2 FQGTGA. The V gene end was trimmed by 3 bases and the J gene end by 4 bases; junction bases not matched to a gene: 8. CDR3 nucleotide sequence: TGTGCCAGCAGCTTGTCTGGACAGGAATCCTATGGCTACACCTTC. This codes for CASSLSGQESYGYTF.

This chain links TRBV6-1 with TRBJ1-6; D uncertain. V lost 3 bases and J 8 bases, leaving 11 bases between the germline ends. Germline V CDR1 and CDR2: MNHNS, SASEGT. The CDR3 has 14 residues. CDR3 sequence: CASSEFPEDSPLHF. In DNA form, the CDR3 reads TGTGCCAGCAGTGAGTTCCCGGAGGATTCACCCCTCCACTTT.

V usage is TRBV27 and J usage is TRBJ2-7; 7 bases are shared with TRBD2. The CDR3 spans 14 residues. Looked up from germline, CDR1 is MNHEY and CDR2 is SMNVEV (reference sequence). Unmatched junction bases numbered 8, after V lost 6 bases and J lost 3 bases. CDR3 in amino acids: CASSLPGRGYEQYF. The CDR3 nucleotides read TGTGCCAGCAGCCTCCCGGGGAGGGGCTACGAGCAGTACTTC.

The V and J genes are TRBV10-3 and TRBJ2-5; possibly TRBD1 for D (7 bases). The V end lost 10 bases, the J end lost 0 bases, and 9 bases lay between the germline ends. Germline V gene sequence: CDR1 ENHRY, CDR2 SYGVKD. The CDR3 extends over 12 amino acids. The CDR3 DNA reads TGTGCCAGCGGGACAGACCAAGAGACCCAGTACTTC. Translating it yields CASGTDQETQYF.

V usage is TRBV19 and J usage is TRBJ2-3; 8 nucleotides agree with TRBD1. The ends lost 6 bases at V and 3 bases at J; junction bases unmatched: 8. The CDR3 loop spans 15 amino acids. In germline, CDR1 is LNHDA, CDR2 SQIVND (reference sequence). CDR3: CASSAQGVDTDTQYF. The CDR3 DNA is TGTGCCAGTAGCGCACAGGGGGTGGATACAGATACGCAGTATTTT. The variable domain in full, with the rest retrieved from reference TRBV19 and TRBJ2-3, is DGGITQSPKYLFRKEGQNVTLSCEQNLNHDAMYWYRQDPGQGLRLIYYSQIVNDFQKGDIAEGYSVSREKKESFPLTVTSAQKNPTAFYLCASSAQGVDTDTQYFGPGTRLTVL.

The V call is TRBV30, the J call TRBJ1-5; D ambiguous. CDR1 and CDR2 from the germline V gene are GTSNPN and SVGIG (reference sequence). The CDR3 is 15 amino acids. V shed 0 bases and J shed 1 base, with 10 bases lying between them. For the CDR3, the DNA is TGTGCCTGGAGTGTCGGGGTAGGCAGCAATCAGCCCCAGCATTTT. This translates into CAWSVGVGSNQPQHF.